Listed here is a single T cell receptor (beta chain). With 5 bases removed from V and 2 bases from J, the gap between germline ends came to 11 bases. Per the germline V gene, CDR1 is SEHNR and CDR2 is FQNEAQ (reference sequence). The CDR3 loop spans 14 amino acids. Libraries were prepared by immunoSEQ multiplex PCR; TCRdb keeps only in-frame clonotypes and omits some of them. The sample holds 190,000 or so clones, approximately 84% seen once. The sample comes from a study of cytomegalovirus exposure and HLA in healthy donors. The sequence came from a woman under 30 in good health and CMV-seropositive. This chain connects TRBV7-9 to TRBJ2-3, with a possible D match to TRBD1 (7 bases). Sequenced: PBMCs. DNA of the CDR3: TGTGCCAGCAGCGCGGGACAGTTCACAGATACGCAGTATTTT. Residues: CASSAGQFTDTQYF.